This record covers a single T cell receptor beta chain. This sample stems from a study of preoperative IRX-2 immunotherapy in early breast cancer. This CDR3 has 16 residues. This sample's treatment: preoperative locoregional IRX-2 cytokine immunotherapy. Patients received preoperative, locoregional IRX-2 cytokine immunotherapy in a phase Ib study. Profiled with immunoSEQ multiplex PCR; TCRdb holds only in-frame clones, not every one. The sample records more than 20,000 clones, nearly 80% being singletons. The rearrangement joins TRBV22-1 to TRBJ2-1; TRBD2, as called in the table, went unchecked against the DNA. TRBV22-1 is labeled a pseudogene. Material: lymph node tissue, obtained before IRX-2 immunotherapy. This sequence was found in a human donor with breast cancer. The CDR3 is CASSQFLAGASNEQFF. The CDR3 DNA follows: TGTGCCAGCAGCCAATTCCTAGCGGGGGCTTCCAATGAGCAGTTCTTC.